This TCR beta chain was documented in a study of shared clonotypes between healthy human individuals. Libraries were prepared by immunoSEQ multiplex PCR; TCRdb keeps only in-frame clonotypes and omits some of them. The table has about 750,000 clones, 80% to 95% seen once. Naive CD8 cells comprised CD45RO-negative, CCR7-positively selected cells, excluding terminally differentiated effector memory CD45RA+ cells. Findings and limits, study-wide: An expected dependence of interdonor clonotype sharing on sequencing depth was noted. Sorted-subset sequencing was shown by rarefaction to be incomplete despite large depth. Non-shared clonotypes showed lower generation probabilities than clonotypes common to all four donors.

This clone was recorded only once. Its antigen remains unidentified. The sequence was obtained from a man aged 25-45 years in good health. The sample consisted of naive CD8+ T cells sorted from blood.

The CDR3 DNA follows: TGTGCCAGCAGCTTATGGGACCTCGACCTTCAGTACTTC. It encodes CASSLWDLDLQYF. The chain couples TRBV11-2 to TRBJ2-4; either TRBD1 or TRBD2 may supply D (5 bases each). The CDR3 is made up of 13 amino acids. V was pared by 2 bases and J by 11 bases, with 13 bases between. CDR1 is SGHAT and CDR2 is FQNNGV in the germline V gene.